One and the same sample provided the 16 T cell receptor beta chains below, sequenced in a study of blood T cell repertoires in COVID-19. The assay was immunoSEQ multiplex PCR, and TCRdb's table has in-frame clones only and misses some. This table holds about 210,000 clones, roughly 78% found once. Source material: peripheral blood. These receptors all stem from a middle-aged woman with acute or convalescent COVID-19.

The V call is TRBV11-1, the J call TRBJ1-2; D not resolved. The CDR3 extends over 13 amino acids. The germline V and J ends were trimmed by 2 bases and 1 base, with 5 bases remaining between them. Germline loops: CDR1 SGHAT, CDR2 FQDESV (reference sequence). The DNA of the CDR3 is TGTGCCAGCAGCTTATACAGTAACTATGGCTACACCTTC. Translated: CASSLYSNYGYTF.

The chain has TRBV15 and TRBJ1-1; 7 bases are a match to TRBD1. V lost 0 bases and J lost 2; bases outside the gene matches: 3. The CDR3 length is 15 residues. Germline V lookup: CDR1 LNHNV, CDR2 YYDKDF (reference sequence). CDR3 DNA sequence: TGTGCCACCAGCAGAGAGGGGACAGCAAACACTGAAGCTTTCTTT. Translation gives CATSREGTANTEAFF.

V usage is TRBV2 and J usage is TRBJ1-5, with TRBD1 matching over 7 bases. CDR1 is SNHLY and CDR2 is FYNNEI in the germline V gene. The CDR3 has 13 amino acids. After removal of 6 bases from V and 4 bases from J, the junction contained 3 bases not matched to a gene. CDR3 DNA sequence: TGTGCCAGCAGGGAACAGGGGAATCAGCCCCAGCATTTT. Encoded protein: CASREQGNQPQHF.

This chain uses TRBV4-3 with TRBJ2-7; 7 bases align to TRBD1. The junction had 2 bases not matched to a gene; V was cut back by 0 bases and J by 6 bases. The CDR3 totals 13 residues. The germline V gene has CDR1 LGHNA and CDR2 YSLEER. CDR3: CASSQDRGREQYF. DNA for the CDR3: TGCGCCAGCAGCCAAGATAGGGGGCGCGAGCAGTACTTC.

The rearrangement joins TRBV7-6 to TRBJ1-1; possibly TRBD1 for D (6 bases). The ends were cut back, 4 bases at V and 11 bases at J, with 14 bases in the middle. In germline, CDR1 is SGHVS, CDR2 FNYEAQ. The CDR3 consists of 12 residues. The CDR3 DNA sequence: TGTGCCAGCAGCTCCTCAGGGGATTGGGCTTTCTTT. As protein: CASSSSGDWAFF.

The chain links TRBV27 to TRBJ2-7, with a possible D match to TRBD1 (6 bases). Germline V gives CDR1 MNHEY, CDR2 SMNVEV (reference sequence). Trimming cost V 3 bases and J 4 bases, with 13 bases left between them. This CDR3 spans 14 amino acids. The CDR3 DNA follows: TGTGCCAGCAGTTTCTCAGGACAGAGGTACGAGCAGTACTTC. Translation gives CASSFSGQRYEQYF.

This clone was detected a few times. This chain links TRBV9 with TRBJ1-5, with 7 bases identical to TRBD1. This CDR3 contains 16 residues. V trimming: 3 bases; J trimming: 3 bases; junction bases outside the gene matches: 9. Germline CDR1 reads SGDLS; CDR2 reads YYNGEE. CDR3 amino acids: CASSAGPGTDNQPQHF. CDR3 nucleotide sequence: TGTGCCAGCAGCGCGGGCCCCGGGACAGACAATCAGCCCCAGCATTTT.

This rearrangement joins TRBV5-6 to TRBJ2-3, with a possible D match to TRBD1 (6 bases). The V and J ends lost 4 bases and 6 bases respectively, with 15 bases between them. The CDR3 has 14 residues. The germline V gene has CDR1 SGHDT and CDR2 YYEEEE. CDR3 DNA: TGTGCCAGCAGCCAATCGGCAGGGGCCGATACGCAGTATTTT. It yields the protein CASSQSAGADTQYF.

The chain has TRBV30 and TRBJ2-1, with D possibly TRBD2 on 7 matching bases. The ends were cut back, 4 bases at V and 6 bases at J, with 22 bases in the middle. CDR3 size: 16 residues. CDR1 is GTSNPN, CDR2 SVGIG, per germline (reference sequence). CDR3 sequence: CAWNSRGLAETNEQFF. CDR3 sequence (DNA): TGTGCCTGGAATTCACGGGGGCTAGCGGAGACCAATGAGCAGTTCTTC.

Concerning this clone itself: Other DNA sequences in this specimen translate into the identical CDR3. This rearrangement joins TRBV28 to TRBJ1-1, with D maybe TRBD1 (6 bases). This CDR3 comprises 15 residues. The germline V gene has CDR1 MDHEN and CDR2 SYDVKM. With 2 bases removed from V and 1 base from J, the gap between germline ends came to 11 bases. The DNA for the CDR3 is TGTGCCAGCAGTTTACCTCCGGGACAGAACACTGAAGCTTTCTTT. Its translation: CASSLPPGQNTEAFF.

The chain couples TRBV10-3 to TRBJ2-3; possibly TRBD2 for D (6 bases). The CDR3 has 14 residues. Germline CDR1 ENHRY, CDR2 SYGVKD. Between the trimmed V and J ends, which lost 10 bases and 4 bases, there was a span of 18 bases. In DNA form, the CDR3 reads TGTGCCACAACATTCACTAGCTGGTCAGATACGCAGTATTTT. It yields the protein CATTFTSWSDTQYF.

This clone was seen more than once but under ten times. This rearrangement joins TRBV13 to TRBJ2-1; 10 nucleotides align to TRBD2. Germline values: CDR1 PRHDT, CDR2 FYEKMQ (reference sequence). V gave up 4 bases and J gave up 8 bases; unmatched junction bases: 11. The CDR3 consists of 16 residues. For the CDR3, the DNA is TGTGCCAGCAGCTCCATAGCGGGAGGTCGGATGGATGAGCAGTTCTTC. Translated: CASSSIAGGRMDEQFF.

The genes are TRBV27 and TRBJ2-6, with 12 bases that match TRBD2. The CDR3 totals 17 residues. Germline CDR1 MNHEY, CDR2 SMNVEV (reference sequence). After removal of 6 bases from V and 0 bases from J, the junction contained 3 bases not matched to a gene. CDR3 amino acids: CASSPLAGGSGANVLTF. CDR3 bases: TGTGCCAGCAGCCCACTAGCGGGGGGCTCTGGGGCCAACGTCCTGACTTTC. Drawing the rest from reference TRBV27 and TRBJ2-6, the complete variable domain is EAQVTQNPRYLITVTGKKLTVTCSQNMNHEYMSWYRQDPGLGLRQIYYSMNVEVTDKGDVPEGYKVSRKEKRNFPLILESPSPNQTSLYFCASSPLAGGSGANVLTFGAGSRLTVL.

This chain connects TRBV5-1 to TRBJ1-1; 9 bases line up with TRBD1. The CDR3 is 14 amino acids. Trimming cost V 4 bases and J 5 bases; bases outside gene matches: 6. Germline-derived CDR1 and CDR2 are SGHRS and YFSETQ. CDR3 residues: CASSHGQGRTEAFF. The CDR3 region has the DNA TGCGCCAGCAGCCACGGACAGGGGCGGACTGAAGCTTTCTTT.

Here the CDR3 DNA reads TGTGCCAGCAGCTCGAGGACAGACTCCTACGAGCAGTACTTC. It codes for CASSSRTDSYEQYF. V is TRBV7-9 and J is TRBJ2-7; TRBD1 might be the D (6 bases). Trimming took 4 bases from V and 0 from J, leaving 10 bases between them. This CDR3 has 14 amino acids. Germline loops: CDR1 SEHNR, CDR2 FQNEAQ (reference sequence).

V gene TRBV6-2 or TRBV6-3 combines with J gene TRBJ2-1; 12 nucleotides agree with TRBD2. J lost 0 bases, V lost 4 bases, and 13 bases had no gene match. This CDR3 has 20 amino acids. From germline, CDR1 is MNHEY and CDR2 SVGEGT. The CDR3 protein is CASSLTPLAGGISSYNEQFF. The CDR3 region has the DNA TGTGCCAGCAGTTTAACACCTCTAGCGGGGGGGATCAGCTCCTACAATGAGCAGTTCTTC.